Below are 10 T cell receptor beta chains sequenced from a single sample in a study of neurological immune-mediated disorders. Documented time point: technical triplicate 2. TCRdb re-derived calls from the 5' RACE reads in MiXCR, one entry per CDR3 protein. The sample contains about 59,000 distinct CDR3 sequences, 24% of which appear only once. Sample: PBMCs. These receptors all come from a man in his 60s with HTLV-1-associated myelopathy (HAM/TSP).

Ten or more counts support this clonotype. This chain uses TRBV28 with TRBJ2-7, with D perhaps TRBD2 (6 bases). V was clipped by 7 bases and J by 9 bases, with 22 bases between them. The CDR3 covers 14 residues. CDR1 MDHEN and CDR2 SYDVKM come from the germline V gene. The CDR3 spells CASTTAGTGTGQYF. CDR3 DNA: TGTGCCAGCACGACGGCAGGGACGGGGACTGGGCAGTACTTC. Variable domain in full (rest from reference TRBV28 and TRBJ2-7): DVKVTQSSRYLVKRTGEKVFLECVQDMDHENMFWYRQDPGLGLRLIYFSYDVKMKEKGDIPEGYSVSREKKERFSLILESASTNQTSMYLCASTTAGTGTGQYFGPGTRLTVT.

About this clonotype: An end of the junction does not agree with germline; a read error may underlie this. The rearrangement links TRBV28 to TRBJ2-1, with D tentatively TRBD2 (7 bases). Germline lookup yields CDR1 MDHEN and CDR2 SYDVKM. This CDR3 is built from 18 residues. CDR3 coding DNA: TGTGCCAGCATCATGGATCTTGGGGGGGCATGGGGCTCGAATGAGCATTTCTTC. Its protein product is CASIMDLGGAWGSNEHFF.

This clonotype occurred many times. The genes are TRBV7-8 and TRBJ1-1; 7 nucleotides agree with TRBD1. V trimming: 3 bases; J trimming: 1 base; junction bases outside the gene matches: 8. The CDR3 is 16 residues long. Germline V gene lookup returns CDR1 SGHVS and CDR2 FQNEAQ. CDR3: CASSFTGVQRNTEAFF. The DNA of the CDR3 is TGTGCCAGCAGCTTTACAGGGGTGCAACGGAACACTGAAGCTTTCTTT.

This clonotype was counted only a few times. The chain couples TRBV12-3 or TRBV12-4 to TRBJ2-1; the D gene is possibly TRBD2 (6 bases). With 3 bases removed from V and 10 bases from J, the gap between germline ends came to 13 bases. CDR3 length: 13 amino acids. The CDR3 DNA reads TGTGCCAGCAGTTTGGGACTCCGAAGGGAGCAGTTCTTC. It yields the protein CASSLGLRREQFF.

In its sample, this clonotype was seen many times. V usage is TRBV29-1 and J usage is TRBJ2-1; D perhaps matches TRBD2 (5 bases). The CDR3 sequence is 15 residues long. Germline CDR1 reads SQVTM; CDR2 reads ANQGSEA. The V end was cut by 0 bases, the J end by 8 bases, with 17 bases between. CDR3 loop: CSVEEGGGLGDEQFF. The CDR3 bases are TGCAGCGTTGAAGAAGGAGGCGGTTTGGGCGATGAGCAGTTCTTC.

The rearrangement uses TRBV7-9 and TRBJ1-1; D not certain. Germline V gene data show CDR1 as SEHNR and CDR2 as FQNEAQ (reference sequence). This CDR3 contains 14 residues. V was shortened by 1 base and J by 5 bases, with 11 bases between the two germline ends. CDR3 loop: CASSLVIRQTEAFF. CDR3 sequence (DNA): TGTGCCAGCAGCTTAGTAATACGGCAGACTGAAGCTTTCTTT.

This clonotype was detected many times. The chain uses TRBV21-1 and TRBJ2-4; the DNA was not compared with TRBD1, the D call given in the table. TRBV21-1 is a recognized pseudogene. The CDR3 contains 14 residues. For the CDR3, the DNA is TGTGCCAGCAGCAAAGGCCCGGGGGGCAACATTCAGTACTTC. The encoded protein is CASSKGPGGNIQYF.

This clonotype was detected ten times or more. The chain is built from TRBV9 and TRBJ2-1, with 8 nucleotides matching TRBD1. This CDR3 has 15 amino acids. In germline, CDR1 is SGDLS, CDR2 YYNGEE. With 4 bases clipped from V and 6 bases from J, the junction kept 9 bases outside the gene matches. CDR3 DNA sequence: TGTGCCAGCAGCTTGGGACAGGCAAATACCAATGAGCAGTTCTTC. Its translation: CASSLGQANTNEQFF.

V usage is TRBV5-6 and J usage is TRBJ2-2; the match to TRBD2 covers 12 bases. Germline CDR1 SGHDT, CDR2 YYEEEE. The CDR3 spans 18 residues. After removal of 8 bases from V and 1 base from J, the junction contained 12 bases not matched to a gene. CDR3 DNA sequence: TGTGCCAGTATCTTTTTACTAGCGGGAGGAAGGAACACCGGGGAGCTGTTTTTT. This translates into CASIFLLAGGRNTGELFF.

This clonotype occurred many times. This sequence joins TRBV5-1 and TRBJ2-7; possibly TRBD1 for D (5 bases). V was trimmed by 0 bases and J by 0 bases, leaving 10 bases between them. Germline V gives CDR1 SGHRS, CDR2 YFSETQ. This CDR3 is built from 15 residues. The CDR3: CASSLDAGYSYEQYF. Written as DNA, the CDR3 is TGCGCCAGCAGCTTGGATGCAGGGTACTCCTACGAGCAGTACTTC.